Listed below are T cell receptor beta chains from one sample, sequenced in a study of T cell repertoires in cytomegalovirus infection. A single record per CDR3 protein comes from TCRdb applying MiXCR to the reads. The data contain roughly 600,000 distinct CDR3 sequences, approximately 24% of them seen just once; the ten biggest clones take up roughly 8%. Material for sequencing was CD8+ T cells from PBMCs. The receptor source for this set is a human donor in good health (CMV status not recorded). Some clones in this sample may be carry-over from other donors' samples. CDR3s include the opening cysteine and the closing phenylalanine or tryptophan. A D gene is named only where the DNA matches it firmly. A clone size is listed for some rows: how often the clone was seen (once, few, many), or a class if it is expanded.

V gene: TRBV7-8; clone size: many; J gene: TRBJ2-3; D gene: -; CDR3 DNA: TGTGCCAGCAGCTTAGAAGGGCTTAGCACAGATACGCAGTATTTT; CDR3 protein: CASSLEGLSTDTQYF
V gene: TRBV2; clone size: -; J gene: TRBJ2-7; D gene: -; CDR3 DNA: TGTGCCAGCAGTGAAACGCCGGATAGCTCCTACGAGCAGTACTTC; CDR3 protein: CASSETPDSSYEQYF
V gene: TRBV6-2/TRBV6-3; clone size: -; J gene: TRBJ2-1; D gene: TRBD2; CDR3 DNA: TGTGCCAGCAAAGATGTGGGACTAGTCTCTTTTTCCCGTTACAATGAGCAGTTCTTC; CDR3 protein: CASKDVGLVSFSRYNEQFF
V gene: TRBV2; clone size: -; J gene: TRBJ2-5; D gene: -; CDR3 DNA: TGTGCCAGCTTCGGCGGCGAGACCCAGTACTTC; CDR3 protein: CASFGGETQYF
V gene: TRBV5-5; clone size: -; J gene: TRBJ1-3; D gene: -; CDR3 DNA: TGTGCCAGCAGCGGGACTTACAGGGAAAGCTCTGGAAACACCATATATTTT; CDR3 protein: CASSGTYRESSGNTIYF
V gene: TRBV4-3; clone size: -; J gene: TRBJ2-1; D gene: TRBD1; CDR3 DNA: TGCGCCAGCAGCCAATACGGACAGGGGGCATATGAGCAGTTCTTC; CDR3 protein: CASSQYGQGAYEQFF
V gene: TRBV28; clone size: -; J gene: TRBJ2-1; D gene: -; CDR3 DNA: TGTGCCAGCAGTGCCCCCATTGGGGTCCACAATGAGCAGTTCTTC; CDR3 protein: CASSAPIGVHNEQFF
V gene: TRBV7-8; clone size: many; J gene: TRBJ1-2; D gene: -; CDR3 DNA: TGTGCCAGCAGCCCCCTGGGGGTTTTGAACTATGGCTACACCTTC; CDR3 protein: CASSPLGVLNYGYTF
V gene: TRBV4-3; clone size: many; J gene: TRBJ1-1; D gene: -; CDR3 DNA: TGCGCCAGCAGCCAAGAGAGGGCTCCAAACACTGAAGCTTTCTTT; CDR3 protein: CASSQERAPNTEAFF
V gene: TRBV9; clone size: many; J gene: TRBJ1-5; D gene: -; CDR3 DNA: TGTGCCAGCAGCGTAGGAGGGAACAATCAGCCCCAGCATTTT; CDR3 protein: CASSVGGNNQPQHF
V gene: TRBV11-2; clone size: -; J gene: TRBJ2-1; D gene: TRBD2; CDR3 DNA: TGTGCCAGCAGCCCCGGGACTAGCGAGTACAATGAGCAGTTCTTC; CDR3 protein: CASSPGTSEYNEQFF
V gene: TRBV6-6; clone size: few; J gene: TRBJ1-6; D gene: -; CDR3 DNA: TGTGCCACCCTATCCTCAATAGATTCACCCCTCCACTTT; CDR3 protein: CATLSSIDSPLHF
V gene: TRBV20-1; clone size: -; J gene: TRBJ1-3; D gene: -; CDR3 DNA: TGCAGTGCTAGTCCCCTGGAGGTCGGCAACACCATATATTTT; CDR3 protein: CSASPLEVGNTIYF
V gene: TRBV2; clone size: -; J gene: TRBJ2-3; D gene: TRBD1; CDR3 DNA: TGTGCCAGCAGTGAGGTGCAGGGGGGCACAGATACGCAGTATTTT; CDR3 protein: CASSEVQGGTDTQYF
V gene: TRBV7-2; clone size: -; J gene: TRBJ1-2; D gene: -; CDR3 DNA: TGTGCCAGCACCCTTAGCCCGTCATATGGCTACACCTTC; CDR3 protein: CASTLSPSYGYTF
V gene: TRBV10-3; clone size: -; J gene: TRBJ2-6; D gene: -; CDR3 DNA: TGTGCCATCCTTACGGGGGCAGGTGCTGGGGCCAACGTCCTGACTTTC; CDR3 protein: CAILTGAGAGANVLTF
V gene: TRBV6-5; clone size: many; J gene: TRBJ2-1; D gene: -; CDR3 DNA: TGTGCCAGCAGTTCCCCCTTTGAGCAGTTCTTC; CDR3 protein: CASSSPFEQFF
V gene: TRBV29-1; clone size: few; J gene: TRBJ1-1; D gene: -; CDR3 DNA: TGCAGCGGTACGAGAGACACTGAAGCTTTCTTT; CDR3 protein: CSGTRDTEAFF
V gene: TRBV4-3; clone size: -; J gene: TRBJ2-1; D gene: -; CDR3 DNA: TGCGCCAGCAGCCAAGAATTTACCGGGCATGAGCAGTTCTTC; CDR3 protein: CASSQEFTGHEQFF
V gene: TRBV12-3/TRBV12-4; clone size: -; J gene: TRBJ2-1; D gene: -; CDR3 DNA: TGTGCCAGCAGTTTTTCGCACAATGAGCAGTTCTTC; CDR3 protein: CASSFSHNEQFF
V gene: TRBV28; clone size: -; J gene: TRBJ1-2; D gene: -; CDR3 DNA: TGTGCCAGCAGCACAGGGCCGGCGGTTGATGGCTACACCTTC; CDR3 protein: CASSTGPAVDGYTF
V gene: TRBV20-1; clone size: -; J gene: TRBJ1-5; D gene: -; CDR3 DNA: TGCAGTGCTCATATTGGCCGCTTCAATCAGCCCCAGCATTTT; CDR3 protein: CSAHIGRFNQPQHF
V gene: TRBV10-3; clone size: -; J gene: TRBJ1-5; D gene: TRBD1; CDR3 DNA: TGTGCCATCCGAGGAGGACAGGGTGGCAATCAGCCCCAGCATTTT; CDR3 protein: CAIRGGQGGNQPQHF
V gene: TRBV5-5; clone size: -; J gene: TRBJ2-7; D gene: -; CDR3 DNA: TGTGCCAGCAGCTTGGCTCTCAAGAGCTCCTACGAGCAGTACTTC; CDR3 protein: CASSLALKSSYEQYF
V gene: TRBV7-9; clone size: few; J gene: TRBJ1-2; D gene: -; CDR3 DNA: TGTGCCAGCAGCTTAGAATCCAGGGGATTGTATGATGGCTACACCTTC; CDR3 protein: CASSLESRGLYDGYTF